This section outlines one T cell receptor (beta chain) sequence together with its context. The specificity of this receptor is unknown. Base qualities are not recorded, but no much larger clone differs from it by a single base. From the cysteine up to the phenylalanine, the CDR3 has a length of 14 residues. The kept DNA is CDR3 alone, 42 bases in frame from the first base. CDR1 is given as GTSNPN and CDR2 as SVGIG, both from the germline V gene (reference sequence). V is cut by 4 bases and J by 1 base, and the space between the germline ends is 13 bases. The record originates from a study of radiation and T cells in renal cell carcinoma (TCRdb year 2020). Regarding the study in general: The samples were obtained from a clinical trial, where primary renal cell carcinomas were treated with 15 Gy stereotactic body radiation therapy and then removed by nephrectomy 4 weeks afterward. A total of some 55 samples underwent TCR beta sequencing, made up of approximately 26 tumors and about 27 peripheral blood samples. Across all 50 or so samples, roughly 3,700,000 unique CDR3 nucleotide sequences encoding some 2.6 million unique CDR3 amino acid sequences were identified. Overall results and qualifications from the work: Changes in the blood repertoire were not tracked past 4 weeks after treatment. No pretreatment tumor biopsies were available, so the baseline intratumoral presence of clonotypes could not be determined. With a single-armed trial design, the study had no way to address how radiation dose or scheduling affects the TCR repertoire. In blood, the top tumor clonotypes increased between baseline and 2 weeks post-radiation and then shrank by 4 weeks, which suggests that tumor-resident clones expanded only transiently.

What this sample's time point label stands for: blood 2 weeks post-SBRT. The treatment or condition label for this specimen denotes: 15 Gy SBRT to primary tumor, nephrectomy 4 weeks later. To follow tumor-enriched clonotypes, peripheral blood was collected serially from radiation-treated patients at baseline and again at 2 weeks and 4 weeks after SBRT. Renal cell carcinoma with clear cell pathology was present in all patients. Genomic DNA for TCR sequencing was prepared using the QIAamp DNA Blood Mini Kit (Qiagen). Only samples passing all quality control checks were included in the analyses. Following the manufacturer's recommendations, the immunoSEQ kit was used to generate TCR beta libraries from genomic DNA. To prepare libraries, a first multiplex PCR with proprietary primers was run, followed by a second PCR that added unique barcodes, and a bead cleanup was done after each round. Each sample batch included a kit-provided positive control reaction and a negative control reaction. The final libraries underwent checking on an Agilent 4200 TapeStation D1000 ScreenTape, volumetric pooling, and quantification by qPCR. Sequencing was performed on an Illumina NextSeq500 using a MidOutput 150-cycle cartridge, with 156 Read1 cycles, 15 Index1 cycles, and the kit custom primers. The pooled library was loaded at 0.95 to 1 pM with approximately 20% PhiX control spiked in. On the study's bioinformatics: The vendor-processed data were analyzed in R, and a clonotype was defined as all T cells that share the same CDR3 nucleotide sequence. For clone abundance analyses, frequencies were normalized to the 10,000 most abundant clones per sample. Public T cell clones, averaging fewer than five per sample, were removed before analysis. Tumor-enriched clonotypes and baseline blood-enriched clonotypes were defined as those with an abundance difference of at least 32-fold between compartments. A beta-binomial differential abundance model was used to identify clonotypes that expanded or contracted between blood time points. The Baroni-Urbani and Buser coefficient was used to measure tumor-blood repertoire similarity, and groups were compared with two-tailed Wilcoxon tests in R. TCRdb took over this immuneACCESS table, retaining in-frame rearrangements with V and J assigned. Such tables are incomplete; in checked studies, under half of the missing clones stem from an unresolved V gene, and the remainder is unexplained. The DNA was the basis for D and trimming; V, J and clone size are from that table. Within this sample are roughly 130,000 clones, with approximately 90% of them counted one time only. The ten largest clones represent around 6% of the sample.

The sample consisted of blood, taken from a patient whose treatment included radiotherapy and nephrectomy. This sequence uses TRBV30 and TRBJ1-1; the D gene is not confidently resolved. This clonotype originated in a woman in her seventies with renal cell carcinoma. The DNA sequence follows: TGTGCCTGGACCCCTGACGTGGGGAACACTGAAGCTTTCTTT. Its amino acids are CAWTPDVGNTEAFF.